This TCR beta chain stems from a study of T cells after yellow fever vaccination. One entry per CDR3 protein results from TCRdb running MiXCR on the 5' RACE reads. The data show over 65,000 distinct CDR3 sequences, 13% seen once. The CDR3 sequence is 14 residues long. Germline V gene lookup returns CDR1 MNHNS and CDR2 SASEGT. V shed 7 bases and J shed 0 bases, with 10 bases lying between them. Sequencing used CD8+ T cells not binding an NS4B(214-222) dextramer, sorted from PBMCs, obtained about 21 days after the first yellow fever vaccination. The source is a young man who received the YFV17D yellow fever vaccine. The rearrangement joins TRBV6-1 to TRBJ2-1, with D uncertain. CDR3 amino acids: CASIHPSSYNEQFF. Written as DNA, the CDR3 is TGTGCCAGCATTCACCCCAGCTCCTACAATGAGCAGTTCTTC.